These 10 T cell receptor beta chains were sequenced from one sample in a study of blood T cell repertoires in COVID-19. Profiled with immunoSEQ multiplex PCR; TCRdb holds only in-frame clones, not every one. The table lists a few hundred thousand clones, more than 80% of them singletons. The sequenced sample was PBMCs or T cells enriched from blood (not recorded which). Source of these receptors: a young woman who had recovered from COVID-19.

At least ten counts were recorded for this clone. J is TRBJ2-7 and V is TRBV2; a weak D match, TRBD2 (5 bases). The CDR3 has 15 residues. V lost 0 bases and J 6 bases, leaving 15 bases between the germline ends. CDR1 SNHLY and CDR2 FYNNEI come from the germline V gene. The CDR3 spells CASSEAGMTNSEQYF. For the CDR3, the DNA is TGTGCCAGCAGTGAAGCGGGGATGACTAACTCCGAGCAGTACTTC.

J is TRBJ1-1 and V is TRBV24-1, with D possibly matching TRBD1 (5 bases). Trimming stripped 9 bases from V and 0 bases from J, with 10 bases between. This CDR3 is 13 amino acids long. Looked up from germline, CDR1 is KGHDR and CDR2 is SFDVKD. In nucleotides, the CDR3 is TGTGCCACCCAACAGGACGTGAACACTGAAGCTTTCTTT. Residues: CATQQDVNTEAFF.

The chain has TRBV28 and TRBJ2-1, with D maybe TRBD2 (6 bases). The CDR3 totals 14 residues. Germline CDR1 reads MDHEN; CDR2 reads SYDVKM. The V end was cut by 2 bases, the J end by 12 bases, with 17 bases between. Here the CDR3 reads CASSLIGSGFGQFF. CDR3 bases: TGTGCCAGCAGTTTAATCGGGAGTGGGTTTGGGCAGTTCTTC.

The gene calls are TRBV19 and TRBJ2-7; 10 positions agree with TRBD2. V lost 7 bases and J lost 0; bases outside the gene matches: 6. This CDR3 has 15 amino acids. Germline assignment: CDR1 LNHDA and CDR2 SQIVND (reference sequence). CDR3 sequence (DNA): TGTGCCAGTAAAATCGCTAGCGGGGGCTCCTACGAGCAGTACTTC. Its protein is CASKIASGGSYEQYF. The full variable domain, with the rest looked up from reference TRBV19 and TRBJ2-7, is DGGITQSPKYLFRKEGQNVTLSCEQNLNHDAMYWYRQDPGQGLRLIYYSQIVNDFQKGDIAEGYSVSREKKESFPLTVTSAQKNPTAFYLCASKIASGGSYEQYFGPGTRLTVT.

The chain is built from TRBV7-8 and TRBJ1-1; 7 nucleotides line up with TRBD1. Germline V gives CDR1 SGHVS, CDR2 FQNEAQ. The trim removed 0 bases at V and 3 bases at J, leaving 10 bases unmatched. The CDR3 has 17 residues. The CDR3 bases are TGTGCCAGCAGCTTAGCGTCACAGGGGACAGTTGACACTGAAGCTTTCTTT. Translated: CASSLASQGTVDTEAFF. Combining the CDR3 with reference TRBV7-8 and TRBJ1-1 gives the whole variable domain GAGVSQSPRYKVAKRGQDVALRCDPISGHVSLFWYQQALGQGPEFLTYFQNEAQLDKSGLPSDRFFAERPEGSVSTLKIQRTQQEDSAVYLCASSLASQGTVDTEAFFGQGTRLTVV.

The chain uses TRBV5-1 and TRBJ2-3, with 14 positions matching TRBD2. CDR1 and CDR2 (germline): SGHRS, YFSETQ. The trim removed 3 bases at V and 6 bases at J, leaving 9 bases unmatched. CDR3 size: 17 residues. In DNA form, the CDR3 reads TGCGCCAGCAGCTCCGCGACTAGCGGGGGGGCCGGGGATACGCAGTATTTT. This sequence encodes CASSSATSGGAGDTQYF. Based on the CDR3 plus reference TRBV5-1 and TRBJ2-3, the full variable domain is KAGVTQTPRYLIKTRGQQVTLSCSPISGHRSVSWYQQTPGQGLQFLFEYFSETQRNKGNFPGRFSGRQFSNSRSEMNVSTLELGDSALYLCASSSATSGGAGDTQYFGPGTRLTVL.

This chain joins TRBV5-1 and TRBJ2-6; possible D gene TRBD1, 6 bases. CDR3 size: 18 residues. The germline CDR1 and CDR2 sequences are SGHRS and YFSETQ. Trimming took 1 base from V and 2 from J, leaving 16 bases between them. CDR3 residues: CASSLRSGVSTGANVLTF. The CDR3 DNA reads as TGCGCCAGCAGCTTGAGATCAGGGGTTTCGACTGGGGCCAACGTCCTGACTTTC.

The chain has TRBV7-9 and TRBJ2-1; a possible D gene is TRBD1 (6 bases). Germline V lookup: CDR1 SEHNR, CDR2 FQNEAQ (reference sequence). The CDR3 runs to 14 residues. Trimming pared 5 bases from V and 6 bases from J, leaving 14 bases between. CDR3 bases: TGTGCCAGCAGCCCCCTCGGACAGCTCAATGAGCAGTTCTTC. Residues: CASSPLGQLNEQFF.

The V and J genes are TRBV11-2 and TRBJ2-3; 7 nucleotides agree with TRBD2. J lost 2 bases, V lost 1 base, and 6 bases had no gene match. This CDR3 has 16 amino acids. Germline-derived CDR1 and CDR2 are SGHAT and FQNNGV. The CDR3 DNA reads as TGTGCCAGCAGCTTAGGTCTAGCGGACTACACAGATACGCAGTATTTT. It encodes CASSLGLADYTDTQYF.

A remark on this clone: Other DNA sequences from this sample encode an identical CDR3 as well. This rearrangement joins TRBV18 to TRBJ1-2; D is possibly TRBD1 (5 bases). In germline, CDR1 is KGHSH, CDR2 LQKENI. The CDR3 extends over 13 amino acids. Between the trimmed V and J ends, which lost 2 bases and 5 bases, there was a span of 9 bases. The chain's CDR3 is CASSPAGRYGYTF. Written as DNA, the CDR3 is TGTGCCAGCTCACCAGCAGGGAGGTATGGCTACACCTTC.